This TCR beta chain was sequenced during a study of control samples from healthy donors and cancer patients (dated by TCRdb to about 2020). Library construction relied on the immunoSEQ multiplex PCR assay. TCRdb took this table from immuneACCESS and kept in-frame rearrangements with V and J called. Such tables lack part of the clones; where checked against another copy, unresolved V genes explain under half of the gap, and the rest is unexplained. The sample yields 110,000 or so clones; around 89% were counted once. Around 17% of the sample is held by the ten biggest clonotypes. To note about this clone: Its antigen specificity is not known. Base qualities are not at hand, and no much larger clone is one base apart.

The V end loses 4 bases and the J end loses 4 bases, and a stretch of 19 bases separates them. CDR1 MGHRA and CDR2 YSYEKL are derived from the germline V gene. There are 17 amino acids in the CDR3, from cysteine to phenylalanine inclusive. Only the CDR3 part of the read is kept: 51 bases, read in frame from the first base. The receptor was isolated from a woman in her fifties or sixties in good health. Sequencing used blood. The V and J genes are TRBV4-1 and TRBJ2-2, and the D gene may be TRBD2, 5 bases matching. The DNA reads as follows: TGCGCCAGCAGCCTCCGGGGTGGAAGCTCGAGCACCGGGGAGCTGTTTTTT. Its coded protein is CASSLRGGSSSTGELFF.